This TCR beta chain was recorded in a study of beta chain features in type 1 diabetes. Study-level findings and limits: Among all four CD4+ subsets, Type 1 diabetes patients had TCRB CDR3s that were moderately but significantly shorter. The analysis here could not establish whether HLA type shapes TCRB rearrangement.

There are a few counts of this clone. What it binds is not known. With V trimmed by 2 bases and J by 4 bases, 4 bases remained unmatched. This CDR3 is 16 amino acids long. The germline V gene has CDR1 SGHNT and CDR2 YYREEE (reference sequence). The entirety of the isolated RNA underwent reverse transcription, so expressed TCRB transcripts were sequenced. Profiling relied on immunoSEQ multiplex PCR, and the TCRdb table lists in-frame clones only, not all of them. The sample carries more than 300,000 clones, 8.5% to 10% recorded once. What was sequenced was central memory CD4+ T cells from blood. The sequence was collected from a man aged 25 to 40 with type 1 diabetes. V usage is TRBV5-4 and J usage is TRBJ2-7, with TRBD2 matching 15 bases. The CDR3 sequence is CASSFLGTSGRYEQYF. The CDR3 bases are TGTGCCAGCAGCTTCCTCGGGACTAGCGGGAGGTACGAGCAGTACTTC.